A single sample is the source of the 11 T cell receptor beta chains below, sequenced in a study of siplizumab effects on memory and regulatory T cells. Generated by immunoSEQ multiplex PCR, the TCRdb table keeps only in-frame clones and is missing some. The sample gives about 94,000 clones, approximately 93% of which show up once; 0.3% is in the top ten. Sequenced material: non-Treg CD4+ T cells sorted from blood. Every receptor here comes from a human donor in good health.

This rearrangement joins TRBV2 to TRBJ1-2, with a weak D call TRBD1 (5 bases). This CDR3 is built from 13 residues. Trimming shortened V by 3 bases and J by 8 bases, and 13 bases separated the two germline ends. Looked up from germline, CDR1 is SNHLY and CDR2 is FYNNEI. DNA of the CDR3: TGTGCCAGCAGTGACAGTGGGGCCTACGGCTACACCTTC. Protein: CASSDSGAYGYTF.

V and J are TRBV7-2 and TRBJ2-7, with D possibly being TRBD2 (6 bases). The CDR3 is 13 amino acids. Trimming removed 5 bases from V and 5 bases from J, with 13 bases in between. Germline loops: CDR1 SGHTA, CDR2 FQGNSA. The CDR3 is CASSQPGSHEQYF. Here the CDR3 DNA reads TGTGCCAGCAGCCAACCCGGGAGCCACGAGCAGTACTTC.

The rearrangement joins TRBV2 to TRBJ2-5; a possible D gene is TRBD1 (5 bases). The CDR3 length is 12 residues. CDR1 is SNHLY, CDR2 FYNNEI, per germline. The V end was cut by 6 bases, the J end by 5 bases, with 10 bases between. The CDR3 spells CASSDSRETQYF. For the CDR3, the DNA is TGTGCCAGCAGCGACAGTCGGGAGACCCAGTACTTC.

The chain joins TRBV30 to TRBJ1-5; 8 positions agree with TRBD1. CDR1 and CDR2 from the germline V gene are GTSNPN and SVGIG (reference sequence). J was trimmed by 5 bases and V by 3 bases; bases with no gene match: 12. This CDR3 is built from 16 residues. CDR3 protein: CAWSGIGQGVHQPQHF. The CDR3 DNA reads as TGTGCCTGGAGCGGTATAGGACAGGGCGTACATCAGCCCCAGCATTTT.

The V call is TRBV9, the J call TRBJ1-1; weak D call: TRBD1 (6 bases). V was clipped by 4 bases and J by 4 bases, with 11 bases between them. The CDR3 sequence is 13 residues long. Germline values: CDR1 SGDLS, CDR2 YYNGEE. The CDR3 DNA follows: TGTGCCAGCAGCCCCAAGACAGGCACTGAAGCTTTCTTT. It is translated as CASSPKTGTEAFF.

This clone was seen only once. The CDR3 DNA sequence: TGTGCCAGTAAGGGACGCGGGGTAAACTCCTACAATGAGCAGTTCTTC. Amino acid sequence: CASKGRGVNSYNEQFF. The chain joins TRBV19 to TRBJ2-1, with D tentatively TRBD2 (6 bases). Germline assignment: CDR1 LNHDA and CDR2 SQIVND (reference sequence). Between the trimmed V and J ends, which lost 7 bases and 0 bases, there was a span of 16 bases. The CDR3 runs to 16 residues.

The CDR3 reads CASMGLRGNNEQFF. The CDR3 DNA is TGTGCCAGCATGGGACTTAGGGGGAATAATGAGCAGTTCTTC. The chain joins TRBV2 to TRBJ2-1; perhaps D is TRBD1 or TRBD2 (6 bases each). There are 14 residues in the CDR3. Germline V gene data show CDR1 as SNHLY and CDR2 as FYNNEI. Trimming took off 7 bases at V and 7 bases at J, with 17 bases between the two ends. Combining the CDR3 with reference TRBV2 and TRBJ2-1 gives the whole variable domain EPEVTQTPSHQVTQMGQEVILRCVPISNHLYFYWYRQILGQKVEFLVSFYNNEISEKSEIFDDQFSVERPDGSNFTLKIRSTKLEDSAMYFCASMGLRGNNEQFFGPGTRLTVL.

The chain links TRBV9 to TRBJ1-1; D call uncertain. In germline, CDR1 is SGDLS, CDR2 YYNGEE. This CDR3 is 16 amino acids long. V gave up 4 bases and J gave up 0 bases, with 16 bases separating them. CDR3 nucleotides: TGTGCCAGCAGCCCCTCCCGGAACAGCCTGAACACTGAAGCTTTCTTT. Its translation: CASSPSRNSLNTEAFF.

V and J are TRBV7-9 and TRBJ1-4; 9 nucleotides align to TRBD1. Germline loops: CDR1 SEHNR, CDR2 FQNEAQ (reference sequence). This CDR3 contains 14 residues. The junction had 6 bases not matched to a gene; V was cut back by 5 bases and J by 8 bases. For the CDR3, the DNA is TGTGCCAGCAGCCGCACAGGGGGCCGCGAAAAACTGTTTTTT. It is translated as CASSRTGGREKLFF.

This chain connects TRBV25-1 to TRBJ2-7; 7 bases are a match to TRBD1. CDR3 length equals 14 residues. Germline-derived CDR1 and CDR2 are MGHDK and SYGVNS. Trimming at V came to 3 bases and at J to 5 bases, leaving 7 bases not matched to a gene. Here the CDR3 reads CASSENRGEDEQYF. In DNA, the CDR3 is TGTGCCAGCAGTGAGAACAGGGGTGAGGACGAGCAGTACTTC.

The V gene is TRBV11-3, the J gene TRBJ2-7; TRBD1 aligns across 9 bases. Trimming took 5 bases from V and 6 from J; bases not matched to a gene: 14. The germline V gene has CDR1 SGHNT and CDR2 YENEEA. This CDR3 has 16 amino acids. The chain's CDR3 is CASSPTQPGQGSEQYF. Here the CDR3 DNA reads TGTGCCAGCAGCCCAACCCAACCGGGACAGGGATCCGAGCAGTACTTC.